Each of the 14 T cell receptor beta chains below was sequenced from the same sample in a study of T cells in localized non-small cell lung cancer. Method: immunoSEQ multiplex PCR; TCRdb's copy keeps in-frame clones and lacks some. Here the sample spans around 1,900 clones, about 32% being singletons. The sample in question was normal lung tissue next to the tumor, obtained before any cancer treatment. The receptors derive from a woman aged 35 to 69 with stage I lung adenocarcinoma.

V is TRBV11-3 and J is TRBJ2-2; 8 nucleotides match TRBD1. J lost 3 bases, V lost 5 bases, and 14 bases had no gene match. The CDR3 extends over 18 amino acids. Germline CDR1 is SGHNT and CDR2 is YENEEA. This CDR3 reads CASSIRTGGGDDTGELFF. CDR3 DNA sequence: TGTGCCAGCAGCATCCGTACAGGGGGTGGGGATGACACCGGGGAGCTGTTTTTT.

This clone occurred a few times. CDR3 in amino acids: CASSPVRGALWGGYGYTF. CDR3 DNA: TGTGCCAGCAGCCCAGTTAGGGGTGCACTTTGGGGGGGTTATGGCTACACCTTC. This chain links TRBV6-8 with TRBJ1-2, with D maybe TRBD1 (5 bases). Germline V lookup: CDR1 MNHGY, CDR2 SAAAGT. Deletions cut 6 bases from V and 5 bases from J, with 28 bases between. The CDR3 consists of 18 residues.

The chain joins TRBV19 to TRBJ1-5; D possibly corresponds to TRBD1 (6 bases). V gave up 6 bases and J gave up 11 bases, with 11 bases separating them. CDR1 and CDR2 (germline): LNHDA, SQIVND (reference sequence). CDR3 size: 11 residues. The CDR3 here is CASSKDRSQHF. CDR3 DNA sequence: TGTGCCAGTAGCAAAGACAGGTCCCAGCATTTT.

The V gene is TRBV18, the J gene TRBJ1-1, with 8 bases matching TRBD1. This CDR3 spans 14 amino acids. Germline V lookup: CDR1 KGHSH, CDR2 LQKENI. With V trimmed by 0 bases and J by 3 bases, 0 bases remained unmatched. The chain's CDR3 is CASSPPGQDTEAFF. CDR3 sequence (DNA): TGTGCCAGCTCACCACCGGGACAGGACACTGAAGCTTTCTTT.

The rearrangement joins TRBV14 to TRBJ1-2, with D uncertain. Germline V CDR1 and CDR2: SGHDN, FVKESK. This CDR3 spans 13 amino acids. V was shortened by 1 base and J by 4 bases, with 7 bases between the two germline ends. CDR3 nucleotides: TGTGCCAGCAGCCAAGTTGGCAGCTATGGCTACACCTTC. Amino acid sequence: CASSQVGSYGYTF.

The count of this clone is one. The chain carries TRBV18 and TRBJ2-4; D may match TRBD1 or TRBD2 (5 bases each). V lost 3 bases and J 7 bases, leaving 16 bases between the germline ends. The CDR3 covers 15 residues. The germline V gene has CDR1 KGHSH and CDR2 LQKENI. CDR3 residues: CASSPQGVQGNIQYF. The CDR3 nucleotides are TGTGCCAGCTCACCCCAGGGAGTTCAGGGTAACATTCAGTACTTC.

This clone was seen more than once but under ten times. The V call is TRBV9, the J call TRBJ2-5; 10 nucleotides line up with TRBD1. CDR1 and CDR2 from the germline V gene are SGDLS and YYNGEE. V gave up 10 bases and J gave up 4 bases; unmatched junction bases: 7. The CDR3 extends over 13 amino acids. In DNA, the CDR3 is TGTGCCGACCGGGACAGGGGTATAGAGACCCAGTACTTC. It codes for CADRDRGIETQYF. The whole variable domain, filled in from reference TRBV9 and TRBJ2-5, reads DSGVTQTPKHLITATGQRVTLRCSPRSGDLSVYWYQQSLDQGLQFLIQYYNGEERAKGNILERFSAQQFPDLHSELNLSSLELGDSALYFCADRDRGIETQYFGPGTRLLVL.

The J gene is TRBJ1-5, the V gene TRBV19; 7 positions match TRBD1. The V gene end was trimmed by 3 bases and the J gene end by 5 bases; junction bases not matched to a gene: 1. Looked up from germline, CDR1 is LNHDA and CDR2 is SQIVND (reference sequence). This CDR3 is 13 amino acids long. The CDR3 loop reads CASSMQGDQPQHF. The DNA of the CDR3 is TGTGCCAGTAGTATGCAGGGGGATCAGCCCCAGCATTTT.

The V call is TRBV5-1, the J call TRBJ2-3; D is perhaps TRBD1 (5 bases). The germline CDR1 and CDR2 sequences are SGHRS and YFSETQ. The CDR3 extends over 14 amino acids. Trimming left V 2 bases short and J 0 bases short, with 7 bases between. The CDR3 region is CASSLAGSTDTQYF. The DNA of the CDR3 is TGCGCCAGCAGCTTAGCAGGGAGCACAGATACGCAGTATTTT.

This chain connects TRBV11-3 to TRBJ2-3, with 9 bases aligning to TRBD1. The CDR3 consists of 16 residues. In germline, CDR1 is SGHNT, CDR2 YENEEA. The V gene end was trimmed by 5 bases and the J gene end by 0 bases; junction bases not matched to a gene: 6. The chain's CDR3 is CASSVGQGTSTDTQYF. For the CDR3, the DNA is TGTGCCAGCAGCGTGGGACAGGGTACAAGCACAGATACGCAGTATTTT.

CDR3: CATSGSGTDQPQHF. CDR3 DNA sequence: TGTGCCACCAGCGGATCCGGGACAGATCAGCCCCAGCATTTT. The genes are TRBV15 and TRBJ1-5; 7 bases match TRBD1. This CDR3 has 14 residues. The germline CDR1 and CDR2 sequences are LNHNV and YYDKDF (reference sequence). Unmatched junction bases numbered 6, after V lost 5 bases and J lost 5 bases.

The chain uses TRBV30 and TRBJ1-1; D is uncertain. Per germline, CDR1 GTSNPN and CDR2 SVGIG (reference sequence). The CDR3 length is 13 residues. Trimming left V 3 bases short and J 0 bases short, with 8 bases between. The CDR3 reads CAWRGQLNTEAFF. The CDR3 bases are TGTGCCTGGAGGGGCCAACTGAACACTGAAGCTTTCTTT.

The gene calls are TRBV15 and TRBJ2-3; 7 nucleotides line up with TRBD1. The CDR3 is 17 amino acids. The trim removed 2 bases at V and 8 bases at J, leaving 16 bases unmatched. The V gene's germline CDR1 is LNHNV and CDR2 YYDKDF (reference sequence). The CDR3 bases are TGTGCCACCAGCAGATCTACCGGGACAGTCTCTCCCAGTACGCAGTATTTT. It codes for CATSRSTGTVSPSTQYF.

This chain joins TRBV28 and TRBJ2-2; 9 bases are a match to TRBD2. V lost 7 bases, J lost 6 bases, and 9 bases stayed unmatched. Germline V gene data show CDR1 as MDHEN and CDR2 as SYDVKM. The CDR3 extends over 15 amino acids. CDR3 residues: CASTWGGRAAGELFF. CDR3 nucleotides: TGTGCCAGCACCTGGGGCGGGAGGGCGGCCGGGGAGCTGTTTTTT.